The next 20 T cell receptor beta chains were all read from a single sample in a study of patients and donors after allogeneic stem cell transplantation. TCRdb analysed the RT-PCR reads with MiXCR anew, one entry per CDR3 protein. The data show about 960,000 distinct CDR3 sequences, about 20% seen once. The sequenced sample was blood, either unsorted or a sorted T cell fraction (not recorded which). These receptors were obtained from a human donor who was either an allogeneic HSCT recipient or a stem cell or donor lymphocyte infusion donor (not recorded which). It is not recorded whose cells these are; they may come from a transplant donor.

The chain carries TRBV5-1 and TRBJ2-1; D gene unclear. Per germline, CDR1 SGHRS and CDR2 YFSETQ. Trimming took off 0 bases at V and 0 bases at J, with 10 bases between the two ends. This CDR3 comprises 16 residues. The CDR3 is CASSLAARSSYNEQFF. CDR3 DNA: TGCGCCAGCAGCTTGGCCGCCAGGTCCTCCTACAATGAGCAGTTCTTC.

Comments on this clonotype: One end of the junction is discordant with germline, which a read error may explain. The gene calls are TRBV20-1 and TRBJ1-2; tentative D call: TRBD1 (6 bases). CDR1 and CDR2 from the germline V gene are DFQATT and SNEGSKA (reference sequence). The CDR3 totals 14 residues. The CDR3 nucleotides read TGCAGTGCGAGAGGGGACAACAGGAACTATGGCTACACCTTC. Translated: CSARGDNRNYGYTF.

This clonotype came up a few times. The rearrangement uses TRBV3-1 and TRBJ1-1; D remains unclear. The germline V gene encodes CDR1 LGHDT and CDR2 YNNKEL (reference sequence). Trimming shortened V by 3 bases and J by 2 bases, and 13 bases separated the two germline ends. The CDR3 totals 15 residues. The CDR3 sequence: CASSQGSNLNTEAFF. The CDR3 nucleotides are TGTGCCAGCAGCCAGGGATCGAATTTAAACACTGAAGCTTTCTTT. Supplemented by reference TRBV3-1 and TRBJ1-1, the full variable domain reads DTAVSQTPKYLVTQMGNDKSIKCEQNLGHDTMYWYKQDSKKFLKIMFSYNNKELIINETVPNRFSPKSPDKAHLNLHINSLELGDSAVYFCASSQGSNLNTEAFFGQGTRLTVV.

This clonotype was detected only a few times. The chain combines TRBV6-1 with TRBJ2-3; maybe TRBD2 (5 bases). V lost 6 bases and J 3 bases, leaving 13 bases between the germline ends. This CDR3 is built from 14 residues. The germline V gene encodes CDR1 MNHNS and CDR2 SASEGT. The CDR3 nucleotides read TGTGCCAGCAGCCGTAGTGGGAGAACAGATACGCAGTATTTT. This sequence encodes CASSRSGRTDTQYF.

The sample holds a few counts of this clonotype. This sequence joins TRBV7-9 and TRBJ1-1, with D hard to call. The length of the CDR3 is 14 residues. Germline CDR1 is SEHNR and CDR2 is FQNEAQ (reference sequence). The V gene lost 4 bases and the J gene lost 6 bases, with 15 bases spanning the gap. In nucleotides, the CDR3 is TGTGCCAGCAGCTACAAGGGATCCCCCCCTGAAGCTTTCTTT. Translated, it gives CASSYKGSPPEAFF. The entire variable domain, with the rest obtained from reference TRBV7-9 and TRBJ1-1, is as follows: DTGVSQNPRHKITKRGQNVTFRCDPISEHNRLYWYRQTLGQGPEFLTYFQNEAQLEKSRLLSDRFSAERPKGSFSTLEIQRTEQGDSAMYLCASSYKGSPPEAFFGQGTRLTVV.

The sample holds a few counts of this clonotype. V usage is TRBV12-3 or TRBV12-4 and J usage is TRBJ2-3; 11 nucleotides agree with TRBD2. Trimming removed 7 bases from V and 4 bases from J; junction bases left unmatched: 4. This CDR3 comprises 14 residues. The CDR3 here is CASTLAGGADTQYF. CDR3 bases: TGTGCCAGCACCCTAGCGGGAGGAGCAGATACGCAGTATTTT.

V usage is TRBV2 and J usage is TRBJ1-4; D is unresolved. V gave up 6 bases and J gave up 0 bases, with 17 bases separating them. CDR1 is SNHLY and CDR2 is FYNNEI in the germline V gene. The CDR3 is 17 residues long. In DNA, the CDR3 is TGTGCCAGCAGGTTAAGGGCGATTACTGCAACTAATGAAAAACTGTTTTTT. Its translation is CASRLRAITATNEKLFF.

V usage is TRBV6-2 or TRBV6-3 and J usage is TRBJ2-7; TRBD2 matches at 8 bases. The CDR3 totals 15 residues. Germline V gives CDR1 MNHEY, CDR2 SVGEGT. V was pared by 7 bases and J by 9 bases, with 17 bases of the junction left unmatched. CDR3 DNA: TGTGCCAGCACACCGGCGGGGGGCCGAGATCGGGGGCAGTACTTC. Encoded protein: CASTPAGGRDRGQYF.

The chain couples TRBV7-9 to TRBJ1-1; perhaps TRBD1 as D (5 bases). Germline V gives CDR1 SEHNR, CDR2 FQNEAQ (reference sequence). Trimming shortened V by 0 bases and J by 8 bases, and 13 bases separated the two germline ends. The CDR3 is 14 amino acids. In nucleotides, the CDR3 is TGTGCCAGCAGCTTAGCGCGGGACGGCGTGGAAGCTTTCTTT. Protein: CASSLARDGVEAFF.

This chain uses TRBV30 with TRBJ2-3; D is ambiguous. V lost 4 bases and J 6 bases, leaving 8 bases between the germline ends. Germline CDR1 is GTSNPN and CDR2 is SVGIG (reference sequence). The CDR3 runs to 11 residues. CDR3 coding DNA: TGTGCCTGGACCCGTCGGGATACGCAGTATTTT. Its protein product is CAWTRRDTQYF.

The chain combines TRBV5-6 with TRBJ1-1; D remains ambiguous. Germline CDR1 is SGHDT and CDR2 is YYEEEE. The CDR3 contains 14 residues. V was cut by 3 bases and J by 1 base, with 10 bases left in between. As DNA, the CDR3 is TGTGCCAGCAGCTGGGCCGGGGAGAACACTGAAGCTTTCTTT. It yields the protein CASSWAGENTEAFF.

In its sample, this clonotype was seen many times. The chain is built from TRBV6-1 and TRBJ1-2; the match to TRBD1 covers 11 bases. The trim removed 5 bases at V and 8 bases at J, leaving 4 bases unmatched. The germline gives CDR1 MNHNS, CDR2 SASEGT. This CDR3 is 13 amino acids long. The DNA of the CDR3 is TGTGCCAGCAGTAAGGACAGGGGGCTGGGCTACACCTTC. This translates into CASSKDRGLGYTF.

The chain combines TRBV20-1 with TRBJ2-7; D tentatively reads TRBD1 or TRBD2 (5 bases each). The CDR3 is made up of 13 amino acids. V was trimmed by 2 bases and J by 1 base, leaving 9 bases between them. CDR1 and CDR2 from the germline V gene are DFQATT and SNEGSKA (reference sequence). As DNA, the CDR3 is TGCAGTGCTAGACCTGGGGGTTCCTACGAGCAGTACTTC. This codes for CSARPGGSYEQYF.

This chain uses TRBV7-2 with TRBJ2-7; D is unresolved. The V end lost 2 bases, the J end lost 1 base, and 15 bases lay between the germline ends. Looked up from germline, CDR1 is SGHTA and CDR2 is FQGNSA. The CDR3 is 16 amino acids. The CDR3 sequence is CASSLYGTDISYEQYF. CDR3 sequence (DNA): TGTGCCAGCAGCTTATATGGCACAGATATATCCTACGAGCAGTACTTC.

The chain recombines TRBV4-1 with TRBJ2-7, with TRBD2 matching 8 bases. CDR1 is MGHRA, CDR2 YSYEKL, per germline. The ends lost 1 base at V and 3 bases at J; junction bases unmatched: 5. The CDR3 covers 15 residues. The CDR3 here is CASSQVQREIYEQYF. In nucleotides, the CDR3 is TGCGCCAGCAGCCAAGTGCAGCGGGAGATCTACGAGCAGTACTTC.

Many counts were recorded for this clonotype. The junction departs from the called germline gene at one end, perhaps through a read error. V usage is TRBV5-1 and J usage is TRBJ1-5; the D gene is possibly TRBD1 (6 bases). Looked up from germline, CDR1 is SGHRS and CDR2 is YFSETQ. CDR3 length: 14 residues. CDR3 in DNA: TGTGCCAGCAGCTTAGAGGGGGGCGGGCAGCCCCAGCATTTT. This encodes CASSLEGGGQPQHF. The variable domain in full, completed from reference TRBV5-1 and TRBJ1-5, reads KAGVTQTPRYLIKTRGQQVTLSCSPISGHRSVSWYQQTPGQGLQFLFEYFSETQRNKGNFPGRFSGRQFSNSRSEMNVSTLELGDSALYLCASSLEGGGQPQHFGDGTRLSIL.

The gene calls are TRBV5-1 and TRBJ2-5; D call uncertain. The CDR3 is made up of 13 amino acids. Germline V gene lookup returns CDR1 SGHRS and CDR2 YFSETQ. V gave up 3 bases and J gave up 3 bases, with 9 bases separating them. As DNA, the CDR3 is TGCGCCAGCAGCTCCGCGAGCGAAGAGACCCAGTACTTC. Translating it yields CASSSASEETQYF. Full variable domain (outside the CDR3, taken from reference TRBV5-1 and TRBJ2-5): KAGVTQTPRYLIKTRGQQVTLSCSPISGHRSVSWYQQTPGQGLQFLFEYFSETQRNKGNFPGRFSGRQFSNSRSEMNVSTLELGDSALYLCASSSASEETQYFGPGTRLLVL.

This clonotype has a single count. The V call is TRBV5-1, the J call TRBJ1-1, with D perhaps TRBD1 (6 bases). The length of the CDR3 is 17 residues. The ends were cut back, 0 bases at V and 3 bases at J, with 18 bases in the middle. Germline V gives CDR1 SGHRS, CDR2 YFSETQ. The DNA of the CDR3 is TGCGCCAGCAGCTTGGGGGTATGGAGGGGGGGCTACACTGAAGCTTTCTTT. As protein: CASSLGVWRGGYTEAFF.

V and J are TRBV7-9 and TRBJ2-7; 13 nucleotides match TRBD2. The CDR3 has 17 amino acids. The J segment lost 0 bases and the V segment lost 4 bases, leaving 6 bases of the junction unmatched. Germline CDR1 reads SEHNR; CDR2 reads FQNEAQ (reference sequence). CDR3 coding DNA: TGTGCCAGCAGCTCCGGGACTAGCGGGGCGATCTCCTACGAGCAGTACTTC. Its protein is CASSSGTSGAISYEQYF.

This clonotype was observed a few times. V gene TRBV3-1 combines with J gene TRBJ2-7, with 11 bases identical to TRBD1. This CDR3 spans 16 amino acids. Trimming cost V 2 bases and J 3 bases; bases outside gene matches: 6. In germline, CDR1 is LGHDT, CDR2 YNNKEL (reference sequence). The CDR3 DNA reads TGTGCCAGCAGCCAACTTCCCGGGACAGGGGGCTACGAGCAGTACTTC. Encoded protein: CASSQLPGTGGYEQYF.